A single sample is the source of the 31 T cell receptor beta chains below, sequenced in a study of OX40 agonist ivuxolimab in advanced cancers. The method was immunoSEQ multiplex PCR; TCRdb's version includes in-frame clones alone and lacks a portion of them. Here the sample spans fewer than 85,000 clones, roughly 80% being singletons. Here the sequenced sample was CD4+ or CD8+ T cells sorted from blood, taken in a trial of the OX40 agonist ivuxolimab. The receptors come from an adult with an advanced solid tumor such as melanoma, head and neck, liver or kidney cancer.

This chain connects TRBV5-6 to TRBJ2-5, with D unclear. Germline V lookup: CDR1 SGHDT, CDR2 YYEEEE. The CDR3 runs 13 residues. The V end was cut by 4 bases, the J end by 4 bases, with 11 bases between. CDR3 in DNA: TGTGCCAGCAGCGTGCCGTCCGGAGAGACCCAGTACTTC. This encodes CASSVPSGETQYF. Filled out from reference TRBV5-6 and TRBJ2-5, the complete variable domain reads DAGVTQSPTHLIKTRGQQVTLRCSPKSGHDTVSWYQQALGQGPQFIFQYYEEEERQRGNFPDRFSGHQFPNYSSELNVNALLLGDSALYLCASSVPSGETQYFGPGTRLLVL.

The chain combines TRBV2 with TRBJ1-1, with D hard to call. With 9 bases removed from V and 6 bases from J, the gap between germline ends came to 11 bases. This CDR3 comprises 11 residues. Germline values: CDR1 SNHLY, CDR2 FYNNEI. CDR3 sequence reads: CASLNEAEAFF. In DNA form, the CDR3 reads TGTGCCAGTCTAAATGAGGCTGAAGCTTTCTTT.

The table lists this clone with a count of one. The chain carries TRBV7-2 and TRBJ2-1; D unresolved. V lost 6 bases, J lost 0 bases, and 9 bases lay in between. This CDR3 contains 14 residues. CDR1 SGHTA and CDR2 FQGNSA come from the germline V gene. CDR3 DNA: TGTGCCAGCAGTGCTAGGGCCTCCTACAATGAGCAGTTCTTC. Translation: CASSARASYNEQFF.

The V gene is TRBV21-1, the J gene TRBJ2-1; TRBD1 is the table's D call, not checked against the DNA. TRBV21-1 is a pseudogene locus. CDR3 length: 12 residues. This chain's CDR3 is CASKGIMDEQFF. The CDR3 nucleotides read TGTGCCAGCAAGGGGATTATGGATGAGCAGTTCTTC.

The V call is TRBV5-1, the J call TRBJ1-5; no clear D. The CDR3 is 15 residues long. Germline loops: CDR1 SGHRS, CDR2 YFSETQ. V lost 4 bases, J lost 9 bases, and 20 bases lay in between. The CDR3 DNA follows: TGCGCCAGCAGCGTAGACGTGGGTCCGCGGTGGCCCCAGCATTTT. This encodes CASSVDVGPRWPQHF.

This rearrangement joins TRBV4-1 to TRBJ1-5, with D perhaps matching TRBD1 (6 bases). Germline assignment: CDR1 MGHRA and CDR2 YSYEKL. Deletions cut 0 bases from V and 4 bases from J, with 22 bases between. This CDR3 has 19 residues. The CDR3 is CASSQDSGTQGGLNQPQHF. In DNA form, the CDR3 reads TGCGCCAGCAGCCAAGACTCGGGTACACAGGGCGGTCTTAATCAGCCCCAGCATTTT.

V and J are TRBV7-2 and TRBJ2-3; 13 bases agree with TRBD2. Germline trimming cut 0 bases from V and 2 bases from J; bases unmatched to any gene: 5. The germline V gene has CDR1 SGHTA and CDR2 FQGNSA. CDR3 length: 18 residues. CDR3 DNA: TGTGCCAGCAGCTTAGCGCAGGGACTAGCGGGGCCCACAGATACGCAGTATTTT. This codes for CASSLAQGLAGPTDTQYF.

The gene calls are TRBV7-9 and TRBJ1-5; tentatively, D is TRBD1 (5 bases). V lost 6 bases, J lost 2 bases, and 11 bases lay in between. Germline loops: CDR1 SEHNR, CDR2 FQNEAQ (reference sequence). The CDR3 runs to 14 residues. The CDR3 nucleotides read TGTGCCAGCAGGGGAATGGGGGGCAATCAGCCCCAGCATTTT. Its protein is CASRGMGGNQPQHF.

CDR3 amino acids: CASTPEGRADTQYF. CDR3 nucleotide sequence: TGTGCCAGCACCCCCGAGGGGCGGGCAGATACGCAGTATTTT. This sequence joins TRBV6-5 and TRBJ2-3; D tentatively fits TRBD1 or TRBD2 (5 bases each). With 7 bases removed from V and 4 bases from J, the gap between germline ends came to 15 bases. CDR1 MNHEY and CDR2 SVGAGI come from the germline V gene. The CDR3 has 14 amino acids.

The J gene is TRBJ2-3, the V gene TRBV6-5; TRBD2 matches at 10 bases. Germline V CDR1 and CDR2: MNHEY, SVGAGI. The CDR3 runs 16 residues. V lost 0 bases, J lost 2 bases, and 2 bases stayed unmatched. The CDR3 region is CASSYSAGGLTDTQYF. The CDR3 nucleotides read TGTGCCAGCAGTTACTCAGCGGGGGGGCTCACAGATACGCAGTATTTT.

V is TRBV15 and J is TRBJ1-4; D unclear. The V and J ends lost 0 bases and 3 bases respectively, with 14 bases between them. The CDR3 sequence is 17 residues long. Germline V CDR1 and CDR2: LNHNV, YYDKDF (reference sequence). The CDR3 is CATSRESAGRANEKLFF. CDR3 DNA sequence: TGTGCCACCAGCAGAGAAAGCGCAGGACGGGCTAATGAAAAACTGTTTTTT. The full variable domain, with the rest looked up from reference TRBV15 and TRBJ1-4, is DAMVIQNPRYQVTQFGKPVTLSCSQTLNHNVMYWYQQKSSQAPKLLFHYYDKDFNNEADTPDNFQSRRPNTSFCFLDIRSPGLGDTAMYLCATSRESAGRANEKLFFGSGTQLSVL.

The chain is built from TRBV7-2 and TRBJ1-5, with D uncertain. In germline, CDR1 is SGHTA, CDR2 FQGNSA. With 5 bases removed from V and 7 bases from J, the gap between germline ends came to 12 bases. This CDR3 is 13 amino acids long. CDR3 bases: TGTGCCAGCAGCCCGGGAAGGTCACAGCCCCAGCATTTT. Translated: CASSPGRSQPQHF.

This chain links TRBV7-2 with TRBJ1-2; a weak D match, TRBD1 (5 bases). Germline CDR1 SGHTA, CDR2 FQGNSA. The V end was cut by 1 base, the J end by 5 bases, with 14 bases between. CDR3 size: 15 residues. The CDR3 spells CASSLVRDGRYGYTF. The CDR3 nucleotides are TGTGCCAGCAGCTTAGTGAGGGACGGACGTTATGGCTACACCTTC.

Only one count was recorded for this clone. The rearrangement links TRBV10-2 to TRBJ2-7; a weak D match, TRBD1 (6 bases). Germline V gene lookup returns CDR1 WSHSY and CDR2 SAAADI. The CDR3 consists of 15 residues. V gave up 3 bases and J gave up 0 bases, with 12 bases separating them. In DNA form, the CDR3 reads TGCGCCAGCAGTGATTGGCAGGGGAGCTCCTACGAGCAGTACTTC. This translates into CASSDWQGSSYEQYF.

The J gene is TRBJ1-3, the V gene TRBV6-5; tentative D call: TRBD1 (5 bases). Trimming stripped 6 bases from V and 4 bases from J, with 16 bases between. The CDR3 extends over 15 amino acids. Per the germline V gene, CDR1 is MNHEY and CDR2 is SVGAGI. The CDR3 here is CASSRDSARGNTIYF. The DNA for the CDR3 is TGTGCCAGCAGCCGGGACTCTGCTAGGGGAAACACCATATATTTT.

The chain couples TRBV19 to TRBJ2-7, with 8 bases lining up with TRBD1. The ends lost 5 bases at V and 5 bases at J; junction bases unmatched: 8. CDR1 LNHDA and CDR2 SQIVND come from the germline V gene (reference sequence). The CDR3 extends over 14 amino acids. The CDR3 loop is CASSVIQGVHEQYF. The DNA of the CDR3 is TGTGCCAGTAGTGTTATACAGGGGGTCCACGAGCAGTACTTC.

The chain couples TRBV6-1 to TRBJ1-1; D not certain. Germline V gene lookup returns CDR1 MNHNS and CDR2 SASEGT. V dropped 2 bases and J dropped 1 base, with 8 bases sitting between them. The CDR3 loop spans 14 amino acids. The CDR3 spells CASSELVPNTEAFF. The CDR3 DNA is TGTGCCAGCAGTGAACTAGTCCCGAACACTGAAGCTTTCTTT.

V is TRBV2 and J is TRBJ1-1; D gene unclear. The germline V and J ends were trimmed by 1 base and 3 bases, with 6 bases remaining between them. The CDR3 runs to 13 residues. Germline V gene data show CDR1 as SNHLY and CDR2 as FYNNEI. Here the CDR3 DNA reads TGTGCCAGCAGTGAAGACAGTCACACTGAAGCTTTCTTT. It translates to CASSEDSHTEAFF.

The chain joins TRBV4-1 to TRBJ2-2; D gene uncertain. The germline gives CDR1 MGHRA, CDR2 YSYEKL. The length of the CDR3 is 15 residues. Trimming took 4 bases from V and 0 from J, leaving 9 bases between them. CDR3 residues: CASSRAGSNTGELFF. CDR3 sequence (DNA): TGCGCCAGCAGCCGGGCCGGGTCGAACACCGGGGAGCTGTTTTTT.

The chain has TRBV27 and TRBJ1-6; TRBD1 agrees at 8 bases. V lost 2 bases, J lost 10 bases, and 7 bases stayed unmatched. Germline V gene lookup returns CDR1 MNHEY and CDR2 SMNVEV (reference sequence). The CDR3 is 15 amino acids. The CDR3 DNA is TGTGCCAGCAGTTTAAGTGTACAGGGGGTCTCACCCCTCCACTTT. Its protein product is CASSLSVQGVSPLHF.

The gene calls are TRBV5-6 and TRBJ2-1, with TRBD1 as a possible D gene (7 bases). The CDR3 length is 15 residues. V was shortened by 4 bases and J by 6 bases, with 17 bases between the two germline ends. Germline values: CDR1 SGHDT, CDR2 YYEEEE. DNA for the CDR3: TGTGCCAGCAGCCAGGACAGGAGGGCATCCAATGAGCAGTTCTTC. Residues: CASSQDRRASNEQFF.

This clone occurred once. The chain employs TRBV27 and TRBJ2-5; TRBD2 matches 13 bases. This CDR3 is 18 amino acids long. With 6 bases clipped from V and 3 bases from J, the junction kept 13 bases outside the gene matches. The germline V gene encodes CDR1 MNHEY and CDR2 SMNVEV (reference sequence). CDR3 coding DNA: TGTGCCAGCAGCCAACAGCCCCCGGGACTAGCGGGGAAAGAGACCCAGTACTTC. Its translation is CASSQQPPGLAGKETQYF.

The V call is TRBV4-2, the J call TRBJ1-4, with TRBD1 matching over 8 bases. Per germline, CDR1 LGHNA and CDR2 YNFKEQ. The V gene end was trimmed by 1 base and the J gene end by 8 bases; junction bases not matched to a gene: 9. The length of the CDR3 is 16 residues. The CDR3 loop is CASSQVLTGGYEKLFF. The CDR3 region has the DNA TGTGCCAGCAGCCAAGTCCTAACAGGGGGATACGAAAAACTGTTTTTT.

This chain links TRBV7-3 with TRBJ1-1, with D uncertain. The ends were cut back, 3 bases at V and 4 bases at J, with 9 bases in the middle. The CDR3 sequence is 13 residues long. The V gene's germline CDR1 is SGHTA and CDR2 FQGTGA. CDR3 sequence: CASSFSGVTEAFF. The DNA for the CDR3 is TGTGCCAGCAGCTTCTCGGGTGTCACTGAAGCTTTCTTT.

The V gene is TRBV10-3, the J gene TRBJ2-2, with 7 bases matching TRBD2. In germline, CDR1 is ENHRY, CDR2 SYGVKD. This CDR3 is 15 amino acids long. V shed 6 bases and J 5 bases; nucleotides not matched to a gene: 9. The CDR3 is CAISPGGGITGELFF. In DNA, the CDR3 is TGTGCCATCAGCCCTGGGGGGGGGATAACCGGGGAGCTGTTTTTT.

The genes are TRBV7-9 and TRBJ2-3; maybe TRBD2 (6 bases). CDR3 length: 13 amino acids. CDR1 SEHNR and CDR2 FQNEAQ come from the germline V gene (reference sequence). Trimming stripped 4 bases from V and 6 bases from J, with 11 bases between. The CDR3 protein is CASSSTAGDTQYF. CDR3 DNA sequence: TGTGCCAGCAGCTCTACGGCGGGGGATACGCAGTATTTT.

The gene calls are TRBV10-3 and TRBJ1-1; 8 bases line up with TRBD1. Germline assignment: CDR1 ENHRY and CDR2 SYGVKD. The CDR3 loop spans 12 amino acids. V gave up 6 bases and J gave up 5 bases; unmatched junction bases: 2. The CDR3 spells CAIRTGVTEAFF. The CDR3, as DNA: TGTGCCATCAGGACAGGGGTGACTGAAGCTTTCTTT.

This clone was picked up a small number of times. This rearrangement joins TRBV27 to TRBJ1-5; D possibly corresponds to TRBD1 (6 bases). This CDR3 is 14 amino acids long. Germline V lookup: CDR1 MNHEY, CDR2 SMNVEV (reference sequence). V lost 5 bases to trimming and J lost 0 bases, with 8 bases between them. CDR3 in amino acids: CASSLRGSNQPQHF. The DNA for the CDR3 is TGTGCCAGCAGTCTCAGGGGTAGCAATCAGCCCCAGCATTTT.

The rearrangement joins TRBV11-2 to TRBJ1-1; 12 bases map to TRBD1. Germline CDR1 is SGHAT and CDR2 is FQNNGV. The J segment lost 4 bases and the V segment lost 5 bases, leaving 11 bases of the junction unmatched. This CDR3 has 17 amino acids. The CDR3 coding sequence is TGTGCCAGCAGCAATACTGCCGGGACAGGGGGCCTCACTGAAGCTTTCTTT. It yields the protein CASSNTAGTGGLTEAFF.

This CDR3 is CATQRASTDTQYF. CDR3 bases: TGTGCCACTCAAAGGGCTAGCACAGATACGCAGTATTTT. This chain uses TRBV2 with TRBJ2-3; D is undetermined. CDR1 and CDR2 from the germline V gene are SNHLY and FYNNEI. V lost 10 bases and J lost 0, with 11 bases in between. The CDR3 has 13 residues.

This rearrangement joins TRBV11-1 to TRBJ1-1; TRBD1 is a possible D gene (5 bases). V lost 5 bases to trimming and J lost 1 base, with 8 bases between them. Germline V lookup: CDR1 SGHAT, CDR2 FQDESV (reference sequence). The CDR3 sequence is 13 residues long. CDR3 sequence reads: CASSVDRNTEAFF. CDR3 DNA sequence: TGTGCCAGCAGCGTAGACAGGAACACTGAAGCTTTCTTT.